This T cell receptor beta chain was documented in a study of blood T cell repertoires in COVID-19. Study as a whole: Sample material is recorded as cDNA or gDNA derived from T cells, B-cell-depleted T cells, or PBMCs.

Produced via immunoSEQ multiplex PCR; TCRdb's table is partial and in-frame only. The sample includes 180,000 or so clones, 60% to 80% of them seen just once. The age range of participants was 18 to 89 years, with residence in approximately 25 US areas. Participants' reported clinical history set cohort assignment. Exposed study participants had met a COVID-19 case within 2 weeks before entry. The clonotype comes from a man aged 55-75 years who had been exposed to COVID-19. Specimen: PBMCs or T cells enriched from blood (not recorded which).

The CDR3 DNA reads TGTGCCAGCAGCGTAGGGTCGACAGGGCCCTACGAGCAGTACTTC. As protein: CASSVGSTGPYEQYF. The V and J genes are TRBV9 and TRBJ2-7; 7 bases are a match to TRBD1. The germline CDR1 and CDR2 sequences are SGDLS and YYNGEE. Losses at the gene ends were 0 bases for V and 2 bases for J; bases not matched to a gene: 5. The CDR3 spans 15 residues.